This T cell receptor (beta chain) was identified during a study of PD-1 blockade in mismatch repair-deficient tumors. Study background: Enrolled about 2012-2016, patients had progressing, pretreated mismatch repair-deficient cancers of about a dozen types. Study results and caveats: After pembrolizumab, tumor-resident clones rose rapidly, then generally contracted before radiologic responses.

In germline, CDR1 is SGHAT, CDR2 FQNNGV. The CDR3 totals 18 residues. V was pared by 5 bases and J by 0 bases, with 15 bases of the junction left unmatched. Worth noting for this clone: Antigen: not known.

Method: immunoSEQ multiplex PCR; TCRdb's copy keeps in-frame clones and lacks some. The sample includes approximately 60,000 clones, roughly 88% of them seen just once. TCR sequencing covered a few patients who responded to pembrolizumab. This sample comprised peripheral blood, obtained 52 weeks after starting pembrolizumab. The V call is TRBV11-2, the J call TRBJ2-7, with 8 bases aligning to TRBD2. This receptor was identified in an adult with mismatch repair-deficient cancer. CDR3 amino acids: CASSPSHGGLGNSYEQYF. DNA of the CDR3: TGTGCCAGCAGCCCTTCGCACGGGGGACTAGGAAACTCCTACGAGCAGTACTTC.